This section outlines one TCR beta chain sequence together with its context. CDR1 and CDR2 (germline): SGHTA, FQGTGA. This CDR3 spans 17 amino acids. Trimming pared 2 bases from V and 0 bases from J, leaving 17 bases between. This sample stems from a study of OX40 agonist ivuxolimab in advanced cancers. TCRdb's table, derived via immunoSEQ multiplex PCR, lists solely in-frame clones and lacks some. Of about 65,000 clones in the sample, about 89% were seen once. This sample comprised CD4+ or CD8+ T cells sorted from blood, obtained in a trial of the OX40 agonist ivuxolimab. The chain is built from TRBV7-3 and TRBJ2-7, with D unresolved. This TCR came from an adult with an advanced solid tumor such as melanoma, head and neck, liver or kidney cancer. CDR3 sequence: CASSLSDTTDPSYEQYF. The CDR3 coding sequence is TGTGCCAGCAGCTTATCCGACACAACAGACCCCTCCTACGAGCAGTACTTC.